These T cell receptor beta chains were read from a single sample in a study of T cell responses to AZD1222 COVID-19 vaccine. The protocol was immunoSEQ multiplex PCR, while the TCRdb copy is restricted to in-frame clones and leaves out a portion. Here the sample spans about 140,000 clones, 88% being singletons. The material was peripheral blood, obtained on day 0 of AZD1222 vaccination. The receptors were gathered from an adult in good health. Each CDR3 is given with its conserved first and last residue. A D gene is named only where the DNA matches it firmly. Clone size is not always given. Where it is, it says once, few, many or a class for expanded clones.

clone size	V gene	CDR3 length	D gene	J gene	CDR3 DNA	CDR3 protein
.	TRBV5-4	13	.	TRBJ1-2	TGTGCCAGCAGCCCGAGGGAGGTCTCGGGCTACACCTTC	CASSPREVSGYTF
.	TRBV9	14	.	TRBJ1-1	TGTGCCAGCAGCGAAACACAGCTGAACACTGAAGCTTTCTTT	CASSETQLNTEAFF
.	TRBV18	15	TRBD2	TRBJ2-5	TGTGCCAGCTCACCCTGGACTAGGAACCAAGAGACCCAGTACTTC	CASSPWTRNQETQYF
.	TRBV2	15	TRBD1	TRBJ2-2	TGTGCCAGCAGTCTACAGGGGAGTGGTACCGGGGAGCTGTTTTTT	CASSLQGSGTGELFF
.	TRBV28	19	.	TRBJ1-5	TGTGCCAGCATCCAACCCCCCCCCGGGGCAGATTATAGCAATCAGCCCCAGCATTTT	CASIQPPPGADYSNQPQHF
few	TRBV7-9	15	TRBD1	TRBJ2-7	TGTGCCAGCAGCTCCGAAAGGACAGGTGAGACCGAGCAGTACTTC	CASSSERTGETEQYF
.	TRBV30	15	.	TRBJ2-1	TGTGCCTGGAGTAAAGGGGGGGACGGATACAATGAGCAGTTCTTC	CAWSKGGDGYNEQFF
once	TRBV5-1	15	.	TRBJ2-2	TGCGCCAGCAGCTTGTTGCAGGGGAACACCGGGGAGCTGTTTTTT	CASSLLQGNTGELFF
.	TRBV19	14	.	TRBJ1-5	TGTGCCAGTTCCCGGAGGGGGGGCAATCAGCCCCAGCATTTT	CASSRRGGNQPQHF
once	TRBV9	13	.	TRBJ1-3	TGTGCCAGCAGCGTCCGGGACGGGGGGACCCCTTTTTTT	CASSVRDGGTPFF
.	TRBV27	13	.	TRBJ2-3	TGTGCCAGCAGCCTCAGTAGGGTGGATACGCAGTATTTT	CASSLSRVDTQYF
.	TRBV30	14	TRBD1	TRBJ1-4	TGTGCCTGGGCCTCCGGGACAGGAAATGAAAAACTGTTTTTT	CAWASGTGNEKLFF
.	TRBV19	13	TRBD1	TRBJ1-2	TGTGCCACCACATTAGGGGGCGTCTATGGCTACACCTTC	CATTLGGVYGYTF
.	TRBV7-2	13	.	TRBJ1-5	TGTGCCAGCAGCTTAAGTTCGGGGGAGCCCCAGCATTTT	CASSLSSGEPQHF
.	TRBV4-2	16	TRBD2	TRBJ2-3	TGTGCCAGCAGCCCCTTAGCGGGAGAAGGAACAGATACGCAGTATTTT	CASSPLAGEGTDTQYF
.	TRBV7-9	11	.	TRBJ2-5	TGTGCCAGCCGTTCCGAAGAGACCCAGTACTTC	CASRSEETQYF
.	TRBV30	13	.	TRBJ2-5	TGTGCTACCGATCCGGGGTTTGCAGAGACCCAGTACTTC	CATDPGFAETQYF
.	TRBV29-1	12	TRBD2	TRBJ2-3	TGCAGTGCGGGACTAAACACAGATACGCAGTATTTT	CSAGLNTDTQYF
.	TRBV7-9	15	.	TRBJ1-1	TGTGCCAGCAGCTCCTCCTTCAGGGACGGCACTGAAGCTTTCTTT	CASSSSFRDGTEAFF
.	TRBV9	13	.	TRBJ2-1	TGTGCCAGCAGCGTAGACCCGACTAGTGAAGAGTTCTTC	CASSVDPTSEEFF
.	TRBV28	15	TRBD2	TRBJ2-1	TGTGCCAGCAGTTTATCGGCGGGAGAAGTGAATGAGCAGTTCTTC	CASSLSAGEVNEQFF
.	TRBV9	15	.	TRBJ1-2	TGTGCCAGCAGCGTAGATCCGTCCACAAACTATGGCTACACCTTC	CASSVDPSTNYGYTF
.	TRBV7-9	18	TRBD2	TRBJ2-7	TGTGCCAGCAGCTTAGTGGTTGGGACTAGCGGAGGCGCCTACGAGCAGTACTTC	CASSLVVGTSGGAYEQYF
once	TRBV5-1	14	.	TRBJ2-1	TGCGCCAGCAGCGAGCCGCTACATGACAATGAGCAGTTCTTC	CASSEPLHDNEQFF
.	TRBV5-8	15	TRBD1	TRBJ1-5	TGTGCCAGCAGTGCCGGACAGGGGGTAGGTCAGCCCCAGCATTTT	CASSAGQGVGQPQHF
.	TRBV30	13	.	TRBJ1-2	TGTGCCTGGACAGTGACTGCTAACTATGGCTACACCTTC	CAWTVTANYGYTF
once	TRBV6-1	14	.	TRBJ1-1	TGTGCCAGCAGCGCCCCAGGGTCCCACACTGAAGCTTTCTTT	CASSAPGSHTEAFF
.	TRBV7-2	15	TRBD1	TRBJ2-7	TGTGCCAGCAGTCCGTCGGGACAGGTCTCCTACGAGCAGTACTTC	CASSPSGQVSYEQYF